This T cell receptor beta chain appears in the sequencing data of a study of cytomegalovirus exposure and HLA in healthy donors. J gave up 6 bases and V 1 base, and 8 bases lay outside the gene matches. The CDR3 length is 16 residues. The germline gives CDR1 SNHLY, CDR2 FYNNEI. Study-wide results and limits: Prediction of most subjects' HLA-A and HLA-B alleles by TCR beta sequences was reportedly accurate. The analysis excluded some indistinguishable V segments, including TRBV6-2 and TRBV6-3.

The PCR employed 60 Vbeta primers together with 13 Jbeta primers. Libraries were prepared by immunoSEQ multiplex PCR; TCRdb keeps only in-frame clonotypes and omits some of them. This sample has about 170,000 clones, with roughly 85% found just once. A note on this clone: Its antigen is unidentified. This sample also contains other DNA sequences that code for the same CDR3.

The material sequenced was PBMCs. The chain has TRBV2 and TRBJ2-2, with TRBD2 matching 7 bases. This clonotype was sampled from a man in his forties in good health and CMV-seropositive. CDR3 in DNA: TGTGCCAGCAGTGAAGGGTGGGGGGGAAGGGCCGGGGAGCTGTTTTTT. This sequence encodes CASSEGWGGRAGELFF.